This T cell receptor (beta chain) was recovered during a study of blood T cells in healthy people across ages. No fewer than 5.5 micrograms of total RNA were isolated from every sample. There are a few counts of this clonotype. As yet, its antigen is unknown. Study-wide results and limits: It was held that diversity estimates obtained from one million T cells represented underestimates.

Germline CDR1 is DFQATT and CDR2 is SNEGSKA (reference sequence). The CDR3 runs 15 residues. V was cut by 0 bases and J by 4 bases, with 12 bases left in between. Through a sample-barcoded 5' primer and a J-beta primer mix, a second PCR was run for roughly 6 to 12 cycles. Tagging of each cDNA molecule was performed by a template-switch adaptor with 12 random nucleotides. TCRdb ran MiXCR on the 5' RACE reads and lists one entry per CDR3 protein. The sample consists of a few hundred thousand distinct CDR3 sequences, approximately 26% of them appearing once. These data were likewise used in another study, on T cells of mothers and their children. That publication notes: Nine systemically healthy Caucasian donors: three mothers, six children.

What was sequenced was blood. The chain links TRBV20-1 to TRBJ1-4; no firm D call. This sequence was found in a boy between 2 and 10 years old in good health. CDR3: CSARDGRTDNEKLFF. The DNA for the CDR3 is TGCAGTGCTAGAGATGGACGGACGGATAATGAAAAACTGTTTTTT.